One sample yielded the 7 T cell receptor beta chains listed below, sequenced in a study of cytomegalovirus exposure and HLA in healthy donors. With 60 Vbeta and 13 Jbeta primers, the PCR was carried out. The data were produced by immunoSEQ multiplex PCR, yet TCRdb's version contains in-frame clones alone and is incomplete. The profile shows roughly 120,000 clones, roughly 65% of them singletons. Sample: PBMCs. The receptors originated from a man aged 40-49 years in good health and CMV-seropositive.

This clone came up a few times. The rearrangement links TRBV18 to TRBJ1-1; TRBD1 agrees at 11 bases. Trimming took 3 bases from V and 4 from J; bases not matched to a gene: 10. Germline V gene data show CDR1 as KGHSH and CDR2 as LQKENI. There are 17 residues in the CDR3. The CDR3 here is CASSPRDRGVGSTEAFF. As DNA, the CDR3 is TGTGCCAGCTCACCCCGGGACAGGGGGGTCGGCAGCACTGAAGCTTTCTTT.

The gene calls are TRBV7-9 and TRBJ1-2; 10 bases are shared with TRBD1. Trimming cost V 6 bases and J 14 bases; bases outside gene matches: 15. The germline CDR1 and CDR2 sequences are SEHNR and FQNEAQ (reference sequence). There are 14 residues in the CDR3. CDR3 DNA sequence: TGTGCCAGCAGATCGACGACTACCGGGACAGGGGTTACCTTC. Translated, it gives CASRSTTTGTGVTF.

The rearrangement joins TRBV20-1 to TRBJ2-3, with D perhaps TRBD1 (6 bases). The ends were cut back, 6 bases at V and 4 bases at J, with 8 bases in the middle. Germline-derived CDR1 and CDR2 are DFQATT and SNEGSKA (reference sequence). The CDR3 runs to 11 residues. The CDR3 nucleotides read TGCAGTGCAGGGGGATCAGATACGCAGTATTTT. It encodes CSAGGSDTQYF.

The rearrangement uses TRBV6-1 and TRBJ1-3; 8 nucleotides line up with TRBD1. Germline V lookup: CDR1 MNHNS, CDR2 SASEGT. The CDR3 totals 16 residues. Unmatched junction bases numbered 6, after V lost 2 bases and J lost 3 bases. Here the CDR3 reads CASSEMRGTGGNTIYF. The CDR3 DNA is TGTGCCAGCAGTGAAATGCGTGGGACAGGTGGAAACACCATATATTTT.

J is TRBJ2-6 and V is TRBV9; D might be TRBD2 (6 bases). Germline values: CDR1 SGDLS, CDR2 YYNGEE. The CDR3 runs 15 residues. The V end was cut by 4 bases, the J end by 4 bases, with 12 bases between. CDR3 in DNA: TGTGCCAGCAGCTTGGGCGGGGTAGGGGCCAACGTCCTGACTTTC. This gives the protein CASSLGGVGANVLTF. Full variable domain (rest looked up from reference TRBV9 and TRBJ2-6): DSGVTQTPKHLITATGQRVTLRCSPRSGDLSVYWYQQSLDQGLQFLIQYYNGEERAKGNILERFSAQQFPDLHSELNLSSLELGDSALYFCASSLGGVGANVLTFGAGSRLTVL.

The DNA of the CDR3 is TGTGCCAGCAGTGGACAGGGCGCCAAAGAGACCCAGTACTTC. Protein product: CASSGQGAKETQYF. The rearrangement joins TRBV25-1 to TRBJ2-5; 7 bases align to TRBD1. The V gene end was trimmed by 4 bases and the J gene end by 3 bases; junction bases not matched to a gene: 5. Germline CDR1 and CDR2: MGHDK and SYGVNS. CDR3 length: 14 amino acids.

J is TRBJ1-4 and V is TRBV30; D is uncertain. This CDR3 has 14 residues. The V gene's germline CDR1 is GTSNPN and CDR2 SVGIG (reference sequence). V shed 0 bases and J shed 6 bases, with 11 bases lying between them. CDR3 amino acids: CAWSVRGIHEKLFF. The CDR3 nucleotides are TGTGCCTGGAGTGTGCGAGGGATTCATGAAAAACTGTTTTTT.